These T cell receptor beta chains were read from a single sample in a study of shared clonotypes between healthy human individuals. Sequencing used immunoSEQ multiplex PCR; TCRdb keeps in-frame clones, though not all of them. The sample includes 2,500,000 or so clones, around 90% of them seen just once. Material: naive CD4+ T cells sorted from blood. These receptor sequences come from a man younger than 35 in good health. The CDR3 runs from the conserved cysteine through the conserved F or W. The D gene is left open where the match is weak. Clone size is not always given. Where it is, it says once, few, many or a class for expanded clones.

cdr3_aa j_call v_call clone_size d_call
CASSFEGGELFF TRBJ2-2 TRBV6-5 NA NA
CASTPGSTNEKLFF TRBJ1-4 TRBV28 once NA
CASSVGTTEKLFF TRBJ1-4 TRBV5-1 NA NA
CSVRGGAPEKLFF TRBJ1-4 TRBV29-1 once NA
CASSYRGRETQYF TRBJ2-5 TRBV2 NA TRBD1
CASSTGTTSPYEQYF TRBJ2-7 TRBV9 NA NA
CAWSVSYEQYF TRBJ2-7 TRBV30 few NA
CASTGQGTYYGYTF TRBJ1-2 TRBV2 few NA
CASSGQGTYYEQYF TRBJ2-7 TRBV2 NA NA
CASRPGTVANGYTF TRBJ1-2 TRBV6-6 NA TRBD1
CASSRGSYGYTF TRBJ1-2 TRBV2 NA NA
CATSRDDQPQHF TRBJ1-5 TRBV15 few NA
CASSSRGYGYTF TRBJ1-2 TRBV7-9 NA NA
CASSRQTAGNTIYF TRBJ1-3 TRBV11-2 NA NA
CASSQTGTREETQYF TRBJ2-5 TRBV4-3 NA NA
CATTHAVGEQYF TRBJ2-7 TRBV28 NA NA
CAISEGGANYGYTF TRBJ1-2 TRBV10-3 NA NA
CASSLGLGPETQYF TRBJ2-5 TRBV7-9 once NA
CASNIGGVANEKLFF TRBJ1-4 TRBV5-1 NA NA
CASSPGLPTYEQYF TRBJ2-7 TRBV6-1 NA NA
CASSLVAGNRGGTDTQYF TRBJ2-3 TRBV7-6 once TRBD2
CAWSVGRGASPLHF TRBJ1-6 TRBV30 NA NA
CASSLLTGQGPGIEQYF TRBJ2-7 TRBV11-2 NA TRBD1
CASSLGGQDGYTF TRBJ1-2 TRBV7-9 NA NA
CASSLGSGGFTGANVLTF TRBJ2-6 TRBV11-1 NA TRBD2
CASSLVGQYSYEQYF TRBJ2-7 TRBV11-2 NA NA
CAISATGFHTEAFF TRBJ1-1 TRBV10-3 few NA
CASRPQGANSYEQYF TRBJ2-7 TRBV11-2 NA TRBD1
CASSRPTGDDTEAFF TRBJ1-1 TRBV5-1 NA TRBD1
CASSVDRVGNTIYF TRBJ1-3 TRBV9 NA NA
CASSLAGTGGYEQYF TRBJ2-7 TRBV5-8 NA TRBD1
CASSPSGGASYNEQFF TRBJ2-1 TRBV5-1 NA TRBD2
CASSRLLAGGITDTQYF TRBJ2-3 TRBV18 NA TRBD2
CASKPRSSYEQYF TRBJ2-7 TRBV28 NA NA
CAIDSGERSSYEQYF TRBJ2-7 TRBV10-3 NA NA
CASSEGGHTYEQYF TRBJ2-7 TRBV25-1 NA NA
CASSLFWETQYF TRBJ2-5 TRBV7-2 NA NA
CASSPRTGLNEKLFF TRBJ1-4 TRBV9 NA TRBD1
CASSPFQGKNIQYF TRBJ2-4 TRBV18 NA NA
CASSSEQGARSSPLHF TRBJ1-6 TRBV5-1 NA TRBD1
CATESGQGTNIQYF TRBJ2-4 TRBV15 NA TRBD1
CASSLTPFGGTIYF TRBJ1-3 TRBV11-3 NA NA
CASSLRGANEQFF TRBJ2-1 TRBV28 NA TRBD2
CATQAGGGYTF TRBJ1-2 TRBV6-5 NA NA
CAWSSRRGAETQYF TRBJ2-5 TRBV30 once NA
CASSGRGPSGAGELFF TRBJ2-2 TRBV25-1 NA NA
CASSFEGLGRYQPQHF TRBJ1-5 TRBV7-8 NA NA
CASSEAQGVGLYGYTF TRBJ1-2 TRBV2 NA NA
CASSPTPGQPHGYTF TRBJ1-2 TRBV28 NA NA
CASSIMGEDQPQHF TRBJ1-5 TRBV19 NA NA
CASSLDRWAEGYTF TRBJ1-2 TRBV7-2 NA NA